What follows are 17 T cell receptor beta chains derived from one specimen sequenced in a study of response to subunit inactivated influenza vaccine. From the RT-PCR reads, TCRdb called clonotypes with MiXCR, one entry per CDR3 protein. The data contain hundreds of thousands of distinct CDR3 sequences, approximately 10% of them singletons. The data were also submitted as part of a second study, on T cells expressing NK-cell markers. From that second work: UMIs were included in TCR beta cDNA generated by 5'RACE template switching.

The sequences come from PBMCs from blood, collected on the day of vaccination. All receptors come from a man between 50 and 59 years old who received an inactivated influenza vaccine.

The sample holds many counts of this clonotype. The rearrangement uses TRBV5-1 and TRBJ2-6, with TRBD1 matching over 9 bases. CDR3 length: 18 amino acids. V shed 4 bases, J shed 2 bases, and the junction held 10 bases outside the gene matches. CDR1 is SGHRS, CDR2 YFSETQ, per germline. In DNA, the CDR3 is TGCGCCAGCAGCCCGGGACAGGGATATCTAACTGGGGCCAACGTCCTGACTTTC. Translation: CASSPGQGYLTGANVLTF.

The rearrangement links TRBV10-1 to TRBJ1-1; D not certain. Germline V gene sequence: CDR1 WNHNN, CDR2 SYGVQD (reference sequence). The CDR3 runs 14 residues. V was shortened by 2 bases and J by 4 bases, with 11 bases between the two germline ends. The CDR3 reads CASSEASAGTEAFF. The DNA of the CDR3 is TGCGCCAGCAGTGAGGCCTCAGCGGGCACTGAAGCTTTCTTT.

The sample holds a few counts of this clonotype. The chain is built from TRBV24-1 and TRBJ2-1, with 13 nucleotides matching TRBD2. The ends lost 3 bases at V and 0 bases at J; junction bases unmatched: 7. The CDR3 consists of 19 residues. From germline, CDR1 is KGHDR and CDR2 SFDVKD. CDR3 amino acids: CATSDPPGLAGNSYNEQFF. Here the CDR3 DNA reads TGTGCCACCAGTGATCCTCCGGGACTAGCGGGAAACTCCTACAATGAGCAGTTCTTC.

The chain links TRBV18 to TRBJ2-7, with D possibly TRBD2 on 5 matching bases. The germline V gene has CDR1 KGHSH and CDR2 LQKENI. The V end lost 6 bases, the J end lost 3 bases, and 18 bases lay between the germline ends. This CDR3 contains 15 residues. The CDR3 DNA reads TGTGCCAGCTCCTTTCTGGAAGAGGCGGGCTACGAGCAGTACTTC. This gives the protein CASSFLEEAGYEQYF.

The chain joins TRBV12-3 or TRBV12-4 to TRBJ2-5; maybe TRBD2 (6 bases). The germline V and J ends were trimmed by 7 bases and 1 base, with 16 bases remaining between them. The CDR3 consists of 15 residues. The DNA for the CDR3 is TGTGCCAGCACTAATGGAGGGATCGGCCAAGAGACCCAGTACTTC. Its translation is CASTNGGIGQETQYF.

This clonotype was recorded at least ten times. J is TRBJ2-7 and V is TRBV7-6, with TRBD1 identical over 9 bases. Germline CDR1 is SGHVS and CDR2 is FNYEAQ. J gave up 5 bases and V 5 bases, and 7 bases lay outside the gene matches. There are 14 residues in the CDR3. The CDR3 DNA reads TGTGCCAGCAGCCCTACGGACAGGGGACACGAGCAGTACTTC. It codes for CASSPTDRGHEQYF.

This clonotype was seen a handful of times. This chain connects TRBV6-5 to TRBJ1-6, with 9 bases matching TRBD1. The CDR3 has 15 residues. V was pared by 0 bases and J by 12 bases, with 6 bases of the junction left unmatched. CDR1 and CDR2 (germline): MNHEY, SVGAGI. CDR3 DNA: TGTGCCAGCAGTTACTCCCTCGGGGACAGGGTACCCCTCCACTTT. Amino acid sequence: CASSYSLGDRVPLHF.

This rearrangement joins TRBV12-3 or TRBV12-4 to TRBJ2-4; 10 nucleotides align to TRBD1. This CDR3 spans 15 amino acids. V dropped 6 bases and J dropped 3; count of bases not matched to a gene: 5. The CDR3 nucleotides are TGTGCCAGCAGGGCCGGGACAGGGGACAAAAACATTCAGTACTTC. This sequence encodes CASRAGTGDKNIQYF.

The V gene is TRBV4-3, the J gene TRBJ2-2, with no clear D. The V end was cut by 3 bases, the J end by 7 bases, with 9 bases between. The germline CDR1 and CDR2 sequences are LGHNA and YSLEER. The CDR3 is made up of 13 amino acids. The CDR3 here is CASSHPSFGELFF. The CDR3, as DNA: TGCGCCAGCAGCCACCCCTCATTCGGGGAGCTGTTTTTT.

This clonotype was observed a handful of times. The rearrangement links TRBV27 to TRBJ2-7; 8 bases are a match to TRBD2. CDR1 is MNHEY, CDR2 SMNVEV, per germline (reference sequence). After removal of 3 bases from V and 3 bases from J, the junction contained 7 bases not matched to a gene. The CDR3 covers 15 residues. The CDR3 reads CASSFVGLEGYEQYF. The CDR3 DNA reads as TGTGCCAGCAGTTTTGTGGGACTAGAAGGCTACGAGCAGTACTTC.

The sample holds a few counts of this clonotype. The chain combines TRBV12-3 or TRBV12-4 with TRBJ2-5, with 13 bases aligning to TRBD2. The CDR3 contains 18 residues. V shed 1 base, J shed 2 bases, and the junction held 7 bases outside the gene matches. The DNA for the CDR3 is TGTGCCAGCAGTTTAGTGGGTCGGACTAGCGGGGGTCAAGAGACCCAGTACTTC. It specifies CASSLVGRTSGGQETQYF.

The chain uses TRBV6-6 and TRBJ1-6; D is unresolved. CDR1 is MNHNY and CDR2 is SVGAGI in the germline V gene (reference sequence). Trimming removed 6 bases at V and 0 bases at J, with 3 bases between. There are 13 residues in the CDR3. The CDR3 nucleotides are TGTGCCAGCAGCCCCTCCTATAATTCACCCCTCCACTTT. Its protein product is CASSPSYNSPLHF.

The sample holds many counts of this clonotype. The rearrangement joins TRBV7-9 to TRBJ2-3, with 7 nucleotides matching TRBD1. Germline CDR1 is SEHNR and CDR2 is FQNEAQ (reference sequence). J gave up 0 bases and V 4 bases, and 7 bases lay outside the gene matches. This CDR3 is built from 16 residues. CDR3: CASSYLQGFSTDTQYF. The DNA for the CDR3 is TGTGCCAGCAGCTACTTACAGGGGTTCAGCACAGATACGCAGTATTTT. Filled out from reference TRBV7-9 and TRBJ2-3, the complete variable domain reads DTGVSQNPRHKITKRGQNVTFRCDPISEHNRLYWYRQTLGQGPEFLTYFQNEAQLEKSRLLSDRFSAERPKGSFSTLEIQRTEQGDSAMYLCASSYLQGFSTDTQYFGPGTRLTVL.

V usage is TRBV2 and J usage is TRBJ1-5; D unresolved. In germline, CDR1 is SNHLY, CDR2 FYNNEI. This CDR3 comprises 14 residues. Trimming stripped 2 bases from V and 4 bases from J, with 9 bases between. The CDR3 DNA follows: TGTGCCAGCAGTGAAATGGCACAAAATCAGCCCCAGCATTTT. Amino acid sequence: CASSEMAQNQPQHF.

The sample holds a few counts of this clonotype. The chain has TRBV27 and TRBJ2-1; unclear D gene. The V and J ends lost 0 bases and 2 bases respectively, with 5 bases between them. This CDR3 is 14 amino acids long. CDR1 and CDR2 (germline): MNHEY, SMNVEV (reference sequence). The CDR3 DNA is TGTGCCAGCAGTTTATCGATCCCCTACAATGAGCAGTTCTTC. It codes for CASSLSIPYNEQFF.

The J gene is TRBJ2-6, the V gene TRBV30; D gene uncertain. Germline CDR1 is GTSNPN and CDR2 is SVGIG (reference sequence). Trimming removed 5 bases from V and 0 bases from J, with 8 bases in between. The CDR3 is made up of 14 amino acids. The CDR3: CAWDPNSGANVLTF. CDR3 in DNA: TGTGCCTGGGACCCGAACTCTGGGGCCAACGTCCTGACTTTC.

This clonotype was found a few times. The gene calls are TRBV7-8 and TRBJ2-5; 10 positions agree with TRBD2. J was trimmed by 2 bases and V by 3 bases; bases with no gene match: 9. The CDR3 covers 17 residues. Germline-derived CDR1 and CDR2 are SGHVS and FQNEAQ. The CDR3 loop is CASSFGLAGVRQETQYF. Here the CDR3 DNA reads TGTGCCAGCAGCTTTGGCCTAGCGGGAGTGAGGCAAGAGACCCAGTACTTC.